The next 26 T cell receptor beta chains were all read from a single sample in a study of cytomegalovirus exposure and HLA in healthy donors. PCR used 60 Vbeta primers and 13 Jbeta primers. Assay used: immunoSEQ multiplex PCR; TCRdb lists only in-frame clones, some missing. The data show 55,000 to 75,000 clones, and the top ten clones hold around 4%. Material for sequencing was PBMCs. These receptors were taken from a male donor in good health and CMV-seronegative.

The rearrangement links TRBV7-9 to TRBJ1-2; 8 bases line up with TRBD1. Germline V gives CDR1 SEHNR, CDR2 FQNEAQ (reference sequence). The ends lost 3 bases at V and 8 bases at J; junction bases unmatched: 11. This CDR3 spans 15 amino acids. CDR3 nucleotides: TGTGCCAGCAGCTTCAAAGACAGGGGATCTGGAGGCTACACCTTC. The encoded protein is CASSFKDRGSGGYTF.

The chain recombines TRBV9 with TRBJ1-1; TRBD1 is a possible D gene (5 bases). The germline V and J ends were trimmed by 2 bases and 3 bases, with 8 bases remaining between them. The CDR3 length is 13 residues. CDR1 is SGDLS, CDR2 YYNGEE, per germline. The CDR3 spells CASSVEGYTEAFF. The CDR3 DNA reads TGTGCCAGCAGCGTGGAGGGGTACACTGAAGCTTTCTTT.

The J gene is TRBJ1-1, the V gene TRBV10-3, with a weak D call TRBD1 (5 bases). Germline lookup yields CDR1 ENHRY and CDR2 SYGVKD. V was shortened by 2 bases and J by 5 bases, with 9 bases between the two germline ends. The CDR3 length is 13 residues. CDR3 protein: CAISEQGQTEAFF. CDR3 bases: TGTGCCATCAGTGAGCAGGGCCAGACTGAAGCTTTCTTT.

The V call is TRBV4-3, the J call TRBJ1-1; tentative D call: TRBD1 (6 bases). Trimming took 6 bases from V and 0 from J, leaving 17 bases between them. This CDR3 has 16 residues. The V gene's germline CDR1 is LGHNA and CDR2 YSLEER. CDR3: CASRLHRASMNTEAFF. In DNA, the CDR3 is TGCGCCAGCAGACTCCACAGGGCTTCCATGAACACTGAAGCTTTCTTT.

The rearrangement links TRBV11-2 to TRBJ2-5, with TRBD1 as a possible D gene (5 bases). CDR1 and CDR2 (germline): SGHAT, FQNNGV. The CDR3 has 16 amino acids. Trimming cost V 5 bases and J 0 bases, with 16 bases left between them. This chain's CDR3 is CASSVRQIVYQETQYF. CDR3 in DNA: TGTGCCAGCAGCGTGCGACAGATAGTGTACCAAGAGACCCAGTACTTC.

V and J are TRBV11-1 and TRBJ1-3; no clear D gene. The CDR3 loop spans 13 amino acids. V was trimmed by 5 bases and J by 4 bases, leaving 9 bases between them. Germline assignment: CDR1 SGHAT and CDR2 FQDESV (reference sequence). CDR3 region: CASSLPRGNTIYF. The CDR3 DNA is TGTGCCAGCAGCCTACCTCGAGGAAACACCATATATTTT.

The chain recombines TRBV21-1 with TRBJ1-1; the table's D call, TRBD1, has no DNA check behind it. TRBV21-1 is classified as a pseudogene. The CDR3 has 17 amino acids. This chain's CDR3 is CASSNLTGGKQNTEAFF. The DNA for the CDR3 is TGTGCCAGCAGCAACTTGACAGGGGGCAAACAAAACACTGAAGCTTTCTTT.

The chain carries TRBV30 and TRBJ1-1, with D uncertain. The V end was cut by 4 bases, the J end by 11 bases, with 14 bases between. The CDR3 has 11 residues. Germline CDR1 and CDR2: GTSNPN and SVGIG (reference sequence). CDR3: CAWTPGVGAFF. As DNA, the CDR3 is TGTGCCTGGACCCCCGGGGTTGGGGCTTTCTTT.

The genes are TRBV7-9 and TRBJ2-3, with D unresolved. The CDR3 is made up of 13 amino acids. CDR1 and CDR2 from the germline V gene are SEHNR and FQNEAQ (reference sequence). V lost 0 bases to trimming and J lost 3 bases, with 4 bases between them. CDR3 loop: CASSLARTDTQYF. In DNA form, the CDR3 reads TGTGCCAGCAGCTTAGCGCGGACAGATACGCAGTATTTT.

The V gene is TRBV15, the J gene TRBJ2-7; maybe TRBD1 (6 bases). Trimming left V 3 bases short and J 2 bases short, with 11 bases between. The germline V gene encodes CDR1 LNHNV and CDR2 YYDKDF (reference sequence). The CDR3 is 14 residues long. For the CDR3, the DNA is TGTGCCACCAGCAGCACCGGGACACCCTACGAGCAGTACTTC. Protein: CATSSTGTPYEQYF. The whole variable domain, filled in from reference TRBV15 and TRBJ2-7, reads DAMVIQNPRYQVTQFGKPVTLSCSQTLNHNVMYWYQQKSSQAPKLLFHYYDKDFNNEADTPDNFQSRRPNTSFCFLDIRSPGLGDTAMYLCATSSTGTPYEQYFGPGTRLTVT.

The gene calls are TRBV7-2 and TRBJ1-5; tentative D call: TRBD1 (6 bases). The CDR3 contains 15 residues. Germline loops: CDR1 SGHTA, CDR2 FQGNSA. V was pared by 3 bases and J by 2 bases, with 11 bases between. The CDR3 region has the DNA TGTGCCAGCAGCTTTGTGGCAGGGGGCAATCAGCCCCAGCATTTT. Protein product: CASSFVAGGNQPQHF.

About this clone itself: At one boundary the junction diverges from the germline segment, which might be a read error. The genes are TRBV6-5 and TRBJ1-1, with a weak D call TRBD1 (5 bases). Germline V CDR1 and CDR2: MNHEY, SVGAGI. The CDR3 is 15 amino acids. This CDR3 reads CASSYSARDNTEDFF. The CDR3 DNA is TGTGCCAGCAGTTACTCGGCCAGGGATAACACTGAAGATTTCTTT.

This rearrangement joins TRBV9 to TRBJ2-3, with D perhaps matching TRBD1 (7 bases). CDR3 length: 16 amino acids. Trimming pared 2 bases from V and 2 bases from J, leaving 15 bases between. The V gene's germline CDR1 is SGDLS and CDR2 YYNGEE. As DNA, the CDR3 is TGTGCCAGCAGCGTCGGACAGGACTACCTCACAGATACGCAGTATTTT. Translating it yields CASSVGQDYLTDTQYF.

V usage is TRBV27 and J usage is TRBJ2-2; 8 bases map to TRBD1. The CDR3 consists of 14 residues. V lost 4 bases to trimming and J lost 5 bases; unmatched junction nucleotides: 3. Germline V CDR1 and CDR2: MNHEY, SMNVEV (reference sequence). The CDR3 loop is CASSYRGWTGELFF. DNA for the CDR3: TGTGCCAGCAGTTACAGGGGGTGGACCGGGGAGCTGTTTTTT.

CDR3 sequence (DNA): TGCGCCAGCAGCCAAGCCGGTTGGGGACAGCAGAACACTGAAGCTTTCTTT. It encodes CASSQAGWGQQNTEAFF. The genes are TRBV4-3 and TRBJ1-1; the match to TRBD1 covers 7 bases. CDR3 length: 17 amino acids. Germline V lookup: CDR1 LGHNA, CDR2 YSLEER. Losses at the gene ends were 1 base for V and 1 base for J; bases not matched to a gene: 9.

This chain links TRBV18 with TRBJ2-5, with D unclear. V gave up 1 base and J gave up 1 base, with 7 bases separating them. The CDR3 runs 14 residues. Per germline, CDR1 KGHSH and CDR2 LQKENI. CDR3 loop: CASSPLDTQETQYF. The CDR3 bases are TGTGCCAGCTCACCACTCGACACCCAAGAGACCCAGTACTTC.

V is TRBV11-2 and J is TRBJ1-1; tentatively, D is TRBD1 (6 bases). Germline CDR1 and CDR2: SGHAT and FQNNGV. The CDR3 is made up of 16 amino acids. The germline V and J ends were trimmed by 6 bases and 0 bases, with 17 bases remaining between them. The CDR3 sequence: CASRRHGGLMNTEAFF. The CDR3 bases are TGTGCCAGCAGACGACACGGGGGGCTTATGAACACTGAAGCTTTCTTT.

The chain joins TRBV5-4 to TRBJ2-1; D is unclear. Germline V lookup: CDR1 SGHNT, CDR2 YYREEE (reference sequence). The V end lost 3 bases, the J end lost 4 bases, and 14 bases lay between the germline ends. The CDR3 contains 15 residues. CDR3 in DNA: TGTGCCAGCAGCTCCCAAGTGGGCCTGTACAATGAGCAGTTCTTC. Translated, it gives CASSSQVGLYNEQFF.

This sequence joins TRBV2 and TRBJ2-5; D perhaps matches TRBD1 (5 bases). The germline V gene has CDR1 SNHLY and CDR2 FYNNEI. There are 15 residues in the CDR3. Between the trimmed V and J ends, which lost 2 bases and 12 bases, there was a span of 22 bases. The CDR3 loop is CASSERGFLSGSEYF. CDR3 coding DNA: TGTGCCAGCAGTGAAAGGGGTTTCCTGAGTGGGTCTGAGTACTTC.

The chain joins TRBV30 to TRBJ1-1; 7 nucleotides agree with TRBD1. Unmatched junction bases numbered 0, after V lost 0 bases and J lost 2 bases. Germline V gene sequence: CDR1 GTSNPN, CDR2 SVGIG (reference sequence). The CDR3 totals 13 residues. The CDR3: CAWSVGGNTEAFF. The CDR3 DNA follows: TGTGCCTGGAGTGTAGGGGGCAACACTGAAGCTTTCTTT.

The rearrangement joins TRBV5-1 to TRBJ2-3, with D perhaps matching TRBD1 (6 bases). Trimming pared 0 bases from V and 0 bases from J, leaving 8 bases between. The CDR3 covers 15 residues. Germline CDR1 is SGHRS and CDR2 is YFSETQ. The CDR3 DNA reads TGCGCCAGCAGCTTGGGGACAGTTAGCACAGATACGCAGTATTTT. Translating gives CASSLGTVSTDTQYF.

This chain connects TRBV6-6 to TRBJ2-2; D is possibly TRBD1 (6 bases). The CDR3 extends over 12 amino acids. V was shortened by 2 bases and J by 8 bases, with 6 bases between the two germline ends. Germline V lookup: CDR1 MNHNY, CDR2 SVGAGI (reference sequence). CDR3 sequence: CASSYQGGELFF. DNA for the CDR3: TGTGCCAGCAGTTACCAGGGGGGGGAGCTGTTTTTT.

The rearrangement uses TRBV7-8 and TRBJ1-6; 7 positions match TRBD1. CDR1 and CDR2 (germline): SGHVS, FQNEAQ. The V gene end was trimmed by 2 bases and the J gene end by 7 bases; junction bases not matched to a gene: 5. There are 15 residues in the CDR3. CDR3 residues: CASSLLDRANSPLHF. In DNA, the CDR3 is TGTGCCAGCAGCTTACTTGACAGGGCAAATTCACCCCTCCACTTT.

The V gene is TRBV15, the J gene TRBJ1-1; 8 nucleotides line up with TRBD1. CDR1 is LNHNV, CDR2 YYDKDF, per germline (reference sequence). With 1 base clipped from V and 13 bases from J, the junction kept 8 bases outside the gene matches. This CDR3 is built from 13 residues. The CDR3 region is CATSRAGTGPDFF. The CDR3 bases are TGTGCCACCAGCAGAGCGGGGACAGGCCCAGATTTCTTT.

V is TRBV19 and J is TRBJ2-7, with a tentative D call TRBD2 (6 bases). Trimming left V 3 bases short and J 5 bases short, with 20 bases between. Germline V CDR1 and CDR2: LNHDA, SQIVND (reference sequence). This CDR3 is built from 16 residues. The DNA of the CDR3 is TGTGCCAGTAGTATTAGGCGGGATAACCAGAGGAACGAGCAGTACTTC. This encodes CASSIRRDNQRNEQYF.

The V gene is TRBV18, the J gene TRBJ2-1; D possibly corresponds to TRBD2 (6 bases). Trimming removed 3 bases from V and 5 bases from J, with 14 bases in between. In germline, CDR1 is KGHSH, CDR2 LQKENI. The CDR3 is 15 amino acids. CDR3 sequence reads: CASSPRGTLDNEQFF. Written as DNA, the CDR3 is TGTGCCAGCTCACCCCGGGGGACTCTGGACAATGAGCAGTTCTTC.